Listed below are T cell receptor beta chains from one sample, sequenced in a study of blood T cell repertoires in COVID-19. Clones were read by immunoSEQ multiplex PCR, and TCRdb kept only the in-frame ones, dropping some. The sample yields roughly 72,000 clones, about 90% seen once. Material for sequencing was peripheral blood. The source is a human donor in a cohort sampled during active COVID-19. Each CDR3 is given without its conserved first and last residue. Fields, in order: J gene, CDR3 length, V gene, CDR3 protein.

J gene: TRBJ2-1; CDR3 length: 13; V gene: TRBV18; CDR3 protein: ASSPSGRSYNEQF
J gene: TRBJ1-4; CDR3 length: 13; V gene: TRBV4-1; CDR3 protein: ASSQVRGYGEKLF
J gene: TRBJ1-3; CDR3 length: 15; V gene: TRBV15; CDR3 protein: ATSRALRQGVGNTIY
J gene: TRBJ2-7; CDR3 length: 10; V gene: TRBV2; CDR3 protein: ASSDRLYEQY
J gene: TRBJ2-1; CDR3 length: 14; V gene: TRBV2; CDR3 protein: ASSVGLAGGVSEQF
J gene: TRBJ2-1; CDR3 length: 10; V gene: TRBV28; CDR3 protein: ASSLYGERQF
J gene: TRBJ1-4; CDR3 length: 12; V gene: TRBV2; CDR3 protein: ASSALTTGEKLF
J gene: TRBJ2-5; CDR3 length: 12; V gene: TRBV24-1; CDR3 protein: ATSDPGLQETQY
J gene: TRBJ1-1; CDR3 length: 12; V gene: TRBV2; CDR3 protein: ASSTRGGGTEAF
J gene: TRBJ2-5; CDR3 length: 9; V gene: TRBV28; CDR3 protein: ASSFGTSED
J gene: TRBJ2-7; CDR3 length: 10; V gene: TRBV11-3; CDR3 protein: ASSTTTYEQY
J gene: TRBJ2-7; CDR3 length: 11; V gene: TRBV28; CDR3 protein: ASTKTSQREQY
J gene: TRBJ1-4; CDR3 length: 15; V gene: TRBV7-9; CDR3 protein: ASSLTGGLATNEKLF
J gene: TRBJ2-3; CDR3 length: 14; V gene: TRBV7-7; CDR3 protein: ASSPGLAGGADTQY
J gene: TRBJ2-5; CDR3 length: 13; V gene: TRBV5-4; CDR3 protein: ASSLSGQGGETQY
J gene: TRBJ2-3; CDR3 length: 14; V gene: TRBV23-1; CDR3 protein: ASSQRAVSPTDTQY
J gene: TRBJ2-5; CDR3 length: 13; V gene: TRBV6-5; CDR3 protein: ASSKRTQVQETQY